What follows are 11 T cell receptor beta chains derived from one specimen sequenced in a study of T cells after yellow fever vaccination. TCRdb used MiXCR to reprocess the 5' RACE reads, holding one entry per CDR3 protein. This sample has some 300,000 distinct CDR3 sequences, with approximately 10% found just once. The sequences come from CD4+ T cells sorted from PBMCs, collected 5 days after the yellow fever booster vaccination. These receptors were taken from a man aged 18 to 30 who received the YFV17D yellow fever vaccine.

This clonotype turned up a few times. In DNA form, the CDR3 reads TGCAGTGCGGGCAGGGGGGGAGACACAGATACGCAGTATTTT. This codes for CSAGRGGDTDTQYF. V gene TRBV20-1 combines with J gene TRBJ2-3, with D possibly being TRBD1 or TRBD2 (7 bases each). Per germline, CDR1 DFQATT and CDR2 SNEGSKA (reference sequence). V was clipped by 6 bases and J by 2 bases, with 15 bases between them. This CDR3 has 14 residues.

This clonotype has a handful of counts. The rearrangement links TRBV7-9 to TRBJ1-4; D perhaps matches TRBD1 (5 bases). The V gene lost 4 bases and the J gene lost 3 bases, with 18 bases spanning the gap. Germline assignment: CDR1 SEHNR and CDR2 FQNEAQ (reference sequence). The CDR3 runs to 17 residues. CDR3 amino acids: CASSSGNRGMANEKLFF. CDR3 DNA: TGTGCCAGCAGCTCAGGAAACCGGGGGATGGCTAATGAAAAACTGTTTTTT. Drawing the rest from reference TRBV7-9 and TRBJ1-4, the complete variable domain is DTGVSQNPRHKITKRGQNVTFRCDPISEHNRLYWYRQTLGQGPEFLTYFQNEAQLEKSRLLSDRFSAERPKGSFSTLEIQRTEQGDSAMYLCASSSGNRGMANEKLFFGSGTQLSVL.

This clonotype has ten or more counts. The DNA of the CDR3 is TGTGCCAGCAGAGACACCGGGACAGGATACCTCTACGAGCAGTACTTC. Translation gives CASRDTGTGYLYEQYF. V and J are TRBV6-1 and TRBJ2-7, with 8 bases matching TRBD1. The CDR3 consists of 16 residues. V dropped 6 bases and J dropped 3; count of bases not matched to a gene: 13. Germline V lookup: CDR1 MNHNS, CDR2 SASEGT.

This clonotype was seen repeatedly, ten times or more. V usage is TRBV6-2 or TRBV6-3 and J usage is TRBJ2-5, with D unclear. Per germline, CDR1 MNHEY and CDR2 SVGEGT. The CDR3 has 11 residues. Trimming pared 6 bases from V and 4 bases from J, leaving 6 bases between. Here the CDR3 reads CASSQGETQYF. Written as DNA, the CDR3 is TGTGCCAGCAGCCAAGGAGAGACCCAGTACTTC.

This clonotype was counted ten times or more. The chain uses TRBV5-1 and TRBJ2-1, with D tentatively TRBD2 (5 bases). Trimming cost V 5 bases and J 0 bases, with 15 bases left between them. The CDR3 contains 16 residues. Per germline, CDR1 SGHRS and CDR2 YFSETQ. Here the CDR3 DNA reads TGCGCCAGCAGGCTTGGACTTTTGGGCTCCTACAATGAGCAGTTCTTC. Translated, it gives CASRLGLLGSYNEQFF.

The chain employs TRBV7-9 and TRBJ2-1; 8 bases agree with TRBD1. This CDR3 has 13 amino acids. V gave up 6 bases and J gave up 9 bases; unmatched junction bases: 7. Germline V gene data show CDR1 as SEHNR and CDR2 as FQNEAQ (reference sequence). CDR3 sequence reads: CASSSQGGSEQFF. DNA of the CDR3: TGTGCCAGCAGTTCACAGGGGGGCAGTGAGCAGTTCTTC.

This clonotype appeared a few times. The V gene is TRBV29-1, the J gene TRBJ1-2, with D possibly TRBD1 on 5 matching bases. Germline V gene sequence: CDR1 SQVTM, CDR2 ANQGSEA. Trimming removed 4 bases at V and 8 bases at J, with 17 bases between. The length of the CDR3 is 13 residues. For the CDR3, the DNA is TGCAGCGTTGCCGGCAGGGCCCTTCCCGGCTACACCTTC. It is translated as CSVAGRALPGYTF.

The rearrangement links TRBV7-2 to TRBJ1-5; D unclear. The CDR3 length is 15 residues. The germline V gene encodes CDR1 SGHTA and CDR2 FQGNSA. Trimming removed 4 bases from V and 7 bases from J, with 17 bases in between. The CDR3 sequence: CASSSTGGLVQPQHF. The CDR3 DNA reads as TGTGCCAGCAGCTCCACGGGAGGACTTGTACAGCCCCAGCATTTT.

This clonotype has more than one count but fewer than ten. This chain links TRBV29-1 with TRBJ1-2; weak D call: TRBD1 (6 bases). The CDR3 extends over 14 amino acids. Germline V lookup: CDR1 SQVTM, CDR2 ANQGSEA. V was trimmed by 3 bases and J by 5 bases, leaving 16 bases between them. CDR3 in amino acids: CSVDIGGLRYGYTF. As DNA, the CDR3 is TGCAGCGTTGATATCGGGGGGCTTCGGTATGGCTACACCTTC. The full variable domain, with the rest looked up from reference TRBV29-1 and TRBJ1-2, is SAVISQKPSRDICQRGTSLTIQCQVDSQVTMMFWYRQQPGQSLTLIATANQGSEATYESGFVIDKFPISRPNLTFSTLTVSNMSPEDSSIYLCSVDIGGLRYGYTFGSGTRLTVV.

This clonotype has more than one count but fewer than ten. The chain combines TRBV5-1 with TRBJ2-2; D may be TRBD2 (7 bases). Trimming took off 4 bases at V and 3 bases at J, with 16 bases between the two ends. This CDR3 spans 16 amino acids. Germline V CDR1 and CDR2: SGHRS, YFSETQ. The CDR3 coding sequence is TGCGCCAGCAGCCCCGAATGGGGGGGCCACACCGGGGAGCTGTTTTTT. Its protein product is CASSPEWGGHTGELFF. The whole variable domain, filled in from reference TRBV5-1 and TRBJ2-2, reads KAGVTQTPRYLIKTRGQQVTLSCSPISGHRSVSWYQQTPGQGLQFLFEYFSETQRNKGNFPGRFSGRQFSNSRSEMNVSTLELGDSALYLCASSPEWGGHTGELFFGEGSRLTVL.

This chain links TRBV5-1 with TRBJ2-1; TRBD2 aligns across 8 bases. This CDR3 has 15 amino acids. The ends lost 1 base at V and 4 bases at J; junction bases unmatched: 4. CDR1 is SGHRS and CDR2 is YFSETQ in the germline V gene. As DNA, the CDR3 is TGCGCCAGCAGCTTGCTTAGCGGGGCTTACAATGAGCAGTTCTTC. This translates into CASSLLSGAYNEQFF.